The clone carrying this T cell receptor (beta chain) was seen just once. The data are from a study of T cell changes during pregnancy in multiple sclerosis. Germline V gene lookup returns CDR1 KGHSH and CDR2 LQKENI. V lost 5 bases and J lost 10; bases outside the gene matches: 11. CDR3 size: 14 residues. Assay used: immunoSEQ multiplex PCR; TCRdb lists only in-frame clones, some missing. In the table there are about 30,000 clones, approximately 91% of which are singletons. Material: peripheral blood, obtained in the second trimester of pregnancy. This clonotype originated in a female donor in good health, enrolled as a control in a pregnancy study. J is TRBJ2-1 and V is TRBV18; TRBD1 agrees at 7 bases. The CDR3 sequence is CASSFSGTVVEQFF. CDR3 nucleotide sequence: TGTGCCAGCTCATTCTCCGGGACAGTGGTGGAGCAGTTCTTC.